Following are 17 T cell receptor beta chains from one sample sequenced in a study of siplizumab effects on memory and regulatory T cells (dated by TCRdb to about 2019). Library preparation employed the immunoSEQ multiplex PCR assay. TCRdb's version of the immuneACCESS table is confined to in-frame rearrangements and falls short of the full clone set. An unresolved V gene accounts for under half of the shortfall where checked; the remainder is of unknown origin. A total of over 85,000 clones appear in this sample, 94% of them only once. Less than 0.4% of the sample comes from the top ten. The sample comprised non-Treg CD4+ T cells sorted from blood. This specimen's cell subset or site label, interpreted: FACS-sorted unstimulated CD4+ non-regulatory T cells. Receptor source: a human donor in good health.

The CDR3 coding sequence is TGTGCCAGCAGCAGCAGACTAGCGGGTAAAGGTTCGCACGAGCAGTACTTC. Translating gives CASSSRLAGKGSHEQYF. V is TRBV21-1 and J is TRBJ2-7; the listed D gene, TRBD2, was not tested against the DNA. TRBV21-1 is classified as a pseudogene. The CDR3 length is 17 residues.

The chain is built from TRBV6-5 and TRBJ2-6; no firm D call. The V and J ends lost 8 bases and 0 bases respectively, with 8 bases between them. Germline assignment: CDR1 MNHEY and CDR2 SVGAGI. The CDR3 loop spans 14 amino acids. The CDR3 coding sequence is TGTGCCAGCGGAAAGTTCTCTGGGGCCAACGTCCTGACTTTC. Protein sequence: CASGKFSGANVLTF.

CDR3 protein: CASSINSGQGKTSSGNTIYF. The CDR3 DNA follows: TGTGCCAGCAGTATCAACTCGGGACAGGGGAAAACAAGCTCTGGAAACACCATATATTTT. V usage is TRBV2 and J usage is TRBJ1-3; 10 bases align to TRBD1. V lost 5 bases and J lost 0; bases outside the gene matches: 16. From germline, CDR1 is SNHLY and CDR2 FYNNEI. The length of the CDR3 is 20 residues.

J is TRBJ2-7 and V is TRBV4-1, with no clear D. The CDR3 length is 16 residues. V shed 1 base and J shed 2 bases, with 15 bases lying between them. Germline loops: CDR1 MGHRA, CDR2 YSYEKL. The CDR3 region is CASSQGRAGRPYEQYF. The CDR3 coding sequence is TGCGCCAGCAGCCAAGGAAGGGCCGGACGGCCCTACGAGCAGTACTTC.

The chain uses TRBV5-6 and TRBJ1-1; 8 positions match TRBD1. The CDR3 loop spans 14 amino acids. V trimming: 2 bases; J trimming: 5 bases; junction bases outside the gene matches: 5. Germline loops: CDR1 SGHDT, CDR2 YYEEEE. The CDR3 nucleotides are TGTGCCAGCAGCTTCGGCAGGGGGCTTACTGAAGCTTTCTTT. This translates into CASSFGRGLTEAFF.

The chain employs TRBV4-1 and TRBJ1-2; the match to TRBD1 covers 7 bases. The ends lost 1 base at V and 5 bases at J; junction bases unmatched: 7. Germline V gene sequence: CDR1 MGHRA, CDR2 YSYEKL. CDR3 length: 15 residues. CDR3: CASSQATGAGYGYTF. The CDR3 DNA reads TGCGCCAGCAGCCAAGCTACAGGGGCGGGGTATGGCTACACCTTC.

V usage is TRBV7-2 and J usage is TRBJ2-3, with 12 bases identical to TRBD2. In germline, CDR1 is SGHTA, CDR2 FQGNSA. Germline trimming cut 0 bases from V and 5 bases from J; bases unmatched to any gene: 0. The CDR3 is made up of 15 amino acids. The CDR3, as DNA: TGTGCCAGCAGCTTAGCGGGACTAGCGGGAGATACGCAGTATTTT. Protein: CASSLAGLAGDTQYF.

This chain links TRBV10-3 with TRBJ2-6, with D perhaps matching TRBD2 (7 bases). V lost 9 bases to trimming and J lost 4 bases, with 13 bases between them. Per the germline V gene, CDR1 is ENHRY and CDR2 is SYGVKD. The CDR3 sequence is 14 residues long. CDR3 DNA sequence: TGTGCCATAGGGGGGGGCTCCGGGGCCAACGTCCTGACTTTC. It translates to CAIGGGSGANVLTF.

The gene calls are TRBV18 and TRBJ1-2; 7 bases fit TRBD1. With V trimmed by 3 bases and J by 6 bases, 4 bases remained unmatched. Germline CDR1 is KGHSH and CDR2 is LQKENI. The CDR3 has 13 residues. The DNA of the CDR3 is TGTGCCAGCTCACCGGACAGGAATGATGGCTACACCTTC. Translation: CASSPDRNDGYTF.

CDR3 in amino acids: CAWSLGPGPNTEAFF. The CDR3 nucleotides are TGTGCCTGGAGTTTGGGGCCTGGACCGAACACTGAAGCTTTCTTT. The chain recombines TRBV30 with TRBJ1-1, with D possibly matching TRBD1 (5 bases). CDR3 length: 15 residues. Trimming stripped 2 bases from V and 1 base from J, with 14 bases between. Germline V gene sequence: CDR1 GTSNPN, CDR2 SVGIG (reference sequence).

This chain uses TRBV7-2 with TRBJ2-7; 7 nucleotides agree with TRBD2. The CDR3 sequence is 15 residues long. Germline-derived CDR1 and CDR2 are SGHTA and FQGNSA. V lost 1 base and J lost 2; bases outside the gene matches: 5. CDR3 DNA sequence: TGTGCCAGCAGCTTAGGCGGGAGAATCCCCTACGAGCAGTACTTC. Protein product: CASSLGGRIPYEQYF.

The chain has TRBV5-1 and TRBJ2-7; perhaps TRBD2 as D (6 bases). Trimming pared 3 bases from V and 2 bases from J, leaving 18 bases between. Germline CDR1 and CDR2: SGHRS and YFSETQ. The CDR3 is 16 residues long. CDR3 nucleotides: TGCGCCAGCAGCTCGAAAGGCGGCGGGGCCACCTACGAGCAGTACTTC. Its protein is CASSSKGGGATYEQYF.

With regard to this clone: Germline and junction disagree at one end, which may indicate a read error. The rearrangement joins TRBV4-1 to TRBJ2-7; no reliable D call. Germline V gene data show CDR1 as MGHRA and CDR2 as YSYEKL. The CDR3 has 15 residues. This CDR3 reads CASSQVGPGPYGQYF. The CDR3 DNA sequence: TGCGCCAGCAGCCAAGTCGGGCCAGGTCCCTACGGGCAGTACTTC.

Only a few counts were recorded for this clone. J is TRBJ2-1 and V is TRBV5-1, with 14 bases lining up with TRBD2. There are 17 residues in the CDR3. Germline CDR1 SGHRS, CDR2 YFSETQ. The junction had 6 bases not matched to a gene; V was cut back by 4 bases and J by 3 bases. CDR3 nucleotide sequence: TGCGCCAGCAGCCAGGGGACTAGCGGGAGTTTCTACAATGAGCAGTTCTTC. Translating it yields CASSQGTSGSFYNEQFF.

V usage is TRBV6-1 and J usage is TRBJ1-4; D not certain. CDR1 and CDR2 (germline): MNHNS, SASEGT. The V end lost 8 bases, the J end lost 8 bases, and 9 bases lay between the germline ends. The CDR3 loop spans 11 amino acids. The CDR3 protein is CASSWSEKLFF. CDR3 nucleotide sequence: TGTGCCAGCTCATGGAGCGAAAAACTGTTTTTT.

The chain joins TRBV11-3 to TRBJ1-3; a possible D gene is TRBD1 (6 bases). Germline values: CDR1 SGHNT, CDR2 YENEEA. V was trimmed by 5 bases and J by 2 bases, leaving 13 bases between them. The CDR3 is made up of 15 amino acids. CDR3 nucleotides: TGTGCCAGCAGCCGGAGTGCAGGGGCTGGAAACACCATATATTTT. This encodes CASSRSAGAGNTIYF.

This chain connects TRBV21-1 to TRBJ2-7; the table's TRBD2 call for D was not verified on the DNA. TRBV21-1 is a known pseudogene. There are 14 residues in the CDR3. In DNA, the CDR3 is TGTGCCAGCAGCAAAGGCCGGAGCTCCTACGAGCAGTACTTC. Translated, it gives CASSKGRSSYEQYF.